Listed below are T cell receptor beta chains from one sample, sequenced in a study of T-cell memory formation after mild COVID-19. TCRdb independently ran MiXCR on the 5' RACE reads; one entry per CDR3 protein. This table has roughly 190,000 distinct CDR3 sequences, more than 25% appearing once. The material sequenced was PBMCs or a T cell subset sorted from them (not recorded which). The receptors come from an adult woman who had mild COVID-19 (a few samples of this study predate the infection). Cell type and time point are not known. CDR3s include the opening cysteine and the closing phenylalanine or tryptophan. A D gene is named only where the DNA matches it firmly. Clone size is shown for a subset of rows, as once, few, many or a class of expanded clone.

CDR3: CASSPIAGGLKGEQFF; DNA: TGCGCCAGCAGCCCGATAGCGGGGGGGCTGAAGGGTGAGCAGTTCTTC; J: TRBJ2-1; D: TRBD2; V: TRBV5-1; size: .
CDR3: CASSLGSSTDTQYF; DNA: TGCGCCAGCAGCTTAGGTTCCAGCACAGATACGCAGTATTTT; J: TRBJ2-3; D: .; V: TRBV5-1; size: few
CDR3: CSVARGPEAFF; DNA: TGCAGCGTTGCCAGGGGGCCTGAAGCTTTCTTT; J: TRBJ1-1; D: TRBD1; V: TRBV29-1; size: .
CDR3: CARRGTVHEQFF; DNA: TGTGCCCGCAGGGGGACAGTCCATGAGCAGTTCTTC; J: TRBJ2-1; D: TRBD1; V: TRBV12-3/TRBV12-4; size: .
CDR3: CASSQQEAGPYEQYF; DNA: TGCGCCAGCAGCCAACAGGAGGCAGGTCCCTACGAGCAGTACTTC; J: TRBJ2-7; D: .; V: TRBV4-3; size: few
CDR3: CASSLPYAEETQYF; DNA: TGCGCCAGCAGCTTGCCCTACGCTGAAGAGACCCAGTACTTC; J: TRBJ2-5; D: .; V: TRBV5-1; size: .
CDR3: CSASSSAEQFF; DNA: TGCAGTGCTAGCTCTAGCGCTGAGCAGTTCTTC; J: TRBJ2-1; D: .; V: TRBV20-1; size: .
CDR3: CASSDASSLHGYTF; DNA: TGTGCCAGCAGCGACGCAAGTTCCTTGCATGGCTACACCTTC; J: TRBJ1-2; D: .; V: TRBV5-6; size: .
CDR3: CATSGDTLGIQYF; DNA: TGTGCCACCAGTGGCGACACCCTAGGCATTCAGTACTTC; J: TRBJ2-4; D: .; V: TRBV24-1; size: few
CDR3: CASSSRGQGNYEQYF; DNA: TGTGCCAGCAGCTCCCGGGGGCAGGGCAACTACGAGCAGTACTTC; J: TRBJ2-7; D: .; V: TRBV7-6; size: few
CDR3: CASGLRLGRETQYF; DNA: TGCGCCAGCGGGCTCAGGCTTGGGCGAGAGACCCAGTACTTC; J: TRBJ2-5; D: .; V: TRBV5-1; size: few
CDR3: CASSPQGTGEAFF; DNA: TGTGCCAGCAGTCCACAAGGAACAGGGGAAGCTTTCTTT; J: TRBJ1-1; D: .; V: TRBV2; size: .
CDR3: CASSSRGLAGFYNEQFF; DNA: TGTGCCAGCAGCTCCCGCGGACTAGCCGGTTTCTACAATGAGCAGTTCTTC; J: TRBJ2-1; D: TRBD2; V: TRBV11-2; size: few
CDR3: CASSLGQAFYNSPLHF; DNA: TGTGCCAGCAGCTTGGGACAGGCCTTCTATAATTCACCCCTCCACTTT; J: TRBJ1-6; D: TRBD1; V: TRBV7-2; size: .
CDR3: CASSLRATNEKLFF; DNA: TGCGCCAGCAGCTTAAGGGCAACTAATGAAAAACTGTTTTTT; J: TRBJ1-4; D: .; V: TRBV5-1; size: .
CDR3: CASSIGNTIYF; DNA: TGTGCCAGCAGTATTGGAAACACCATATATTTT; J: TRBJ1-3; D: .; V: TRBV7-6; size: .
CDR3: CASSVLQRLYEQYF; DNA: TGTGCCAGCAGCGTCCTACAAAGGCTCTACGAGCAGTACTTC; J: TRBJ2-7; D: .; V: TRBV9; size: few
CDR3: CATSDPGGGETQYF; DNA: TGTGCCACCAGTGATCCGGGGGGGGGTGAGACCCAGTACTTC; J: TRBJ2-5; D: TRBD2; V: TRBV24-1; size: .
CDR3: CASSPQPDRVAEQYF; DNA: TGCGCCAGCAGCCCCCAACCCGACAGGGTGGCCGAGCAGTACTTC; J: TRBJ2-7; D: TRBD1; V: TRBV5-1; size: .
CDR3: CASSADRGRTEAFF; DNA: TGCGCCAGCAGCGCGGACAGGGGTCGCACTGAAGCTTTCTTT; J: TRBJ1-1; D: TRBD1; V: TRBV5-1; size: .
CDR3: CASSQVWDANEKLFF; DNA: TGTGCCAGCAGCCAAGTTTGGGACGCTAATGAAAAACTGTTTTTT; J: TRBJ1-4; D: .; V: TRBV3-1; size: .
CDR3: CAWSEAGFTQYF; DNA: TGTGCCTGGAGTGAGGCGGGTTTTACGCAGTATTTT; J: TRBJ2-3; D: .; V: TRBV30; size: .
CDR3: CASSQSKAYEQYF; DNA: TGCGCCAGCAGTCAATCAAAGGCATATGAGCAGTACTTC; J: TRBJ2-7; D: .; V: TRBV23-1; size: .
CDR3: CAWSPSGPEQYF; DNA: TGTGCCTGGAGCCCCTCTGGCCCCGAGCAGTACTTC; J: TRBJ2-7; D: .; V: TRBV30; size: .
CDR3: CSSSTGVGNEQFF; DNA: TGCAGCTCAAGTACAGGGGTGGGGAATGAGCAGTTCTTC; J: TRBJ2-1; D: TRBD1; V: TRBV20-1; size: few
CDR3: CASSRPPGGQGGETQYF; DNA: TGTGCCAGCAGCCGACCTCCCGGGGGACAGGGAGGAGAGACCCAGTACTTC; J: TRBJ2-5; D: TRBD1; V: TRBV28; size: .
CDR3: CASSLEGGISNEQFF; DNA: TGTGCCAGCAGCTTAGAGGGCGGGATCAGCAATGAGCAGTTCTTC; J: TRBJ2-1; D: .; V: TRBV7-2; size: .
CDR3: CASSSSNSYEQYF; DNA: TGTGCCAGCAGTTCGAGCAACTCCTACGAGCAGTACTTC; J: TRBJ2-7; D: .; V: TRBV27; size: .
CDR3: CASSIHFGVNEQFF; DNA: TGTGCCAGCAGCATCCACTTCGGGGTGAATGAGCAGTTCTTC; J: TRBJ2-1; D: .; V: TRBV11-3; size: once
CDR3: CASSLEGPSYEQYF; DNA: TGTGCCAGCAGCTTAGAGGGACCATCCTACGAGCAGTACTTC; J: TRBJ2-7; D: .; V: TRBV7-8; size: .
CDR3: CASSLDIYLSGANVLTF; DNA: TGCGCCAGCAGCCTGGACATCTACCTCTCTGGGGCCAACGTCCTGACTTTC; J: TRBJ2-6; D: .; V: TRBV5-1; size: .
CDR3: CASTPWGSSYEQYF; DNA: TGTGCCAGCACCCCTTGGGGCAGCTCCTACGAGCAGTACTTC; J: TRBJ2-7; D: .; V: TRBV6-6; size: .
CDR3: CASSLRTSGNTGELFF; DNA: TGTGCCAGCAGCCTCCGGACTAGCGGGAACACCGGGGAGCTGTTTTTT; J: TRBJ2-2; D: TRBD2; V: TRBV7-6; size: few
CDR3: CASSPPVGTGTDTQYF; DNA: TGTGCCAGCTCACCTCCGGTAGGGACAGGCACAGATACGCAGTATTTT; J: TRBJ2-3; D: TRBD1; V: TRBV18; size: .
CDR3: CASSQKGTGPDEQFF; DNA: TGCGCCAGCAGCCAGAAGGGGACAGGCCCCGATGAGCAGTTCTTC; J: TRBJ2-1; D: TRBD1; V: TRBV4-1; size: .
CDR3: CSVRTGVGETQYF; DNA: TGCAGCGTCAGGACAGGGGTCGGGGAGACCCAGTACTTC; J: TRBJ2-5; D: TRBD1; V: TRBV29-1; size: few
CDR3: CASSQDTLGNTIYF; DNA: TGTGCCAGCAGCCAAGATACGCTTGGAAACACCATATATTTT; J: TRBJ1-3; D: .; V: TRBV3-1; size: .
CDR3: CASSLATADYGYTF; DNA: TGCGCCAGCAGCTTGGCCACGGCGGACTATGGCTACACCTTC; J: TRBJ1-2; D: .; V: TRBV5-1; size: few
CDR3: CAWSVGTRGIQYF; DNA: TGTGCCTGGAGTGTAGGCACTAGGGGCATTCAGTACTTC; J: TRBJ2-4; D: .; V: TRBV30; size: few
CDR3: CSVERPGTYPFYEQYF; DNA: TGCAGCGTTGAACGACCCGGGACCTACCCTTTCTACGAGCAGTACTTC; J: TRBJ2-7; D: .; V: TRBV29-1; size: .
CDR3: CASSLSRSSGNTIYF; DNA: TGTGCCAGCAGCTTGAGCAGGTCGTCTGGAAACACCATATATTTT; J: TRBJ1-3; D: .; V: TRBV7-2; size: few
CDR3: CSAIPSGTGFYGYTF; DNA: TGCAGTGCAATCCCCTCCGGGACAGGTTTTTATGGCTACACCTTC; J: TRBJ1-2; D: TRBD1; V: TRBV20-1; size: few
CDR3: CASSQGPVLGTEGAFF; DNA: TGTGCCAGCAGCCAAGGGCCGGTTCTGGGGACAGAGGGAGCTTTCTTT; J: TRBJ1-1; D: TRBD1; V: TRBV3-1; size: .
CDR3: CASRARGITGELFF; DNA: TGTGCCAGCCGGGCGAGGGGAATCACCGGGGAGCTGTTTTTT; J: TRBJ2-2; D: .; V: TRBV2; size: .
CDR3: CASSQVQASGINEQFF; DNA: TGTGCCAGCAGCCAAGTCCAGGCTAGCGGGATTAATGAGCAGTTCTTC; J: TRBJ2-1; D: TRBD2; V: TRBV4-2; size: .
CDR3: CASSFTGAAETQYF; DNA: TGCGCCAGCAGCTTTACGGGGGCGGCTGAGACCCAGTACTTC; J: TRBJ2-5; D: .; V: TRBV5-1; size: .
CDR3: CASSLGGLAGARGETQYF; DNA: TGTGCCAGCAGCCTTGGGGGTCTAGCGGGGGCCAGAGGGGAGACCCAGTACTTC; J: TRBJ2-5; D: TRBD2; V: TRBV7-2; size: .
CDR3: CASSLDRISIYGYTF; DNA: TGTGCCAGCAGTTTAGACCGGATCTCAATATATGGCTACACCTTC; J: TRBJ1-2; D: .; V: TRBV12-3/TRBV12-4; size: .
CDR3: CASSMSGWDMYEQYF; DNA: TGTGCCAGTAGTATGTCGGGTTGGGATATGTACGAGCAGTACTTC; J: TRBJ2-7; D: .; V: TRBV19; size: few
CDR3: CASSPGGSGQETQYF; DNA: TGCGCCAGCAGCCCGGGGGGTAGCGGACAAGAGACCCAGTACTTC; J: TRBJ2-5; D: TRBD2; V: TRBV5-1; size: few
CDR3: CASSLAHSPTGVVSNQPQHF; DNA: TGTGCCAGCAGCTTAGCGCATTCGCCGACAGGGGTGGTTAGCAATCAGCCCCAGCATTTT; J: TRBJ1-5; D: TRBD1; V: TRBV7-2; size: .
CDR3: CASSQEASGRAPDTQYF; DNA: TGTGCCAGCAGCCAAGAGGCTAGCGGGAGGGCCCCAGATACGCAGTATTTT; J: TRBJ2-3; D: TRBD2; V: TRBV4-2; size: few
CDR3: CAWSSGTGGTGELFF; DNA: TGTGCCTGGAGTTCCGGGACAGGGGGCACCGGGGAGCTGTTTTTT; J: TRBJ2-2; D: TRBD1; V: TRBV30; size: .
CDR3: CASSSDRRVTGELFF; DNA: TGTGCCAGCAGCTCCGACAGGCGGGTCACCGGGGAGCTGTTTTTT; J: TRBJ2-2; D: .; V: TRBV7-9; size: .
CDR3: CASNGQAPYEQYF; DNA: TGTGCCAGCAACGGACAGGCCCCCTACGAGCAGTACTTC; J: TRBJ2-7; D: TRBD1; V: TRBV28; size: few
CDR3: CSARDFVGSRGYTF; DNA: TGCAGTGCTAGAGATTTCGTGGGGAGCCGGGGCTACACCTTC; J: TRBJ1-2; D: .; V: TRBV20-1; size: few
CDR3: CASSGGGRALDGLYNEQFF; DNA: TGTGCCAGCAGCGGCGGAGGGAGGGCGCTGGATGGACTATACAATGAGCAGTTCTTC; J: TRBJ2-1; D: TRBD2; V: TRBV9; size: .
CDR3: CASSHNRGEWGNQPQHF; DNA: TGTGCCAGCAGTCATAACAGGGGCGAATGGGGCAATCAGCCCCAGCATTTT; J: TRBJ1-5; D: TRBD1; V: TRBV12-3/TRBV12-4; size: .
CDR3: CASTDPSENIQYF; DNA: TGTGCCAGCACTGACCCCTCCGAGAACATTCAGTACTTC; J: TRBJ2-4; D: .; V: TRBV6-1; size: few